Below, 20 T cell receptor beta chains from the same sample are listed, as sequenced in a study of T cell responses to AZD1222 COVID-19 vaccine. Sequenced by immunoSEQ multiplex PCR; TCRdb stores in-frame clones only, minus some. The sample lists over 100,000 clones; about nine tenths were seen once. Sequencing was performed on peripheral blood, taken 28 days after the second AZD1222 dose. The source is an adult who received the AZD1222 COVID-19 vaccine.

The rearrangement uses TRBV9 and TRBJ1-6, with TRBD1 matching over 7 bases. With V trimmed by 3 bases and J by 2 bases, 5 bases remained unmatched. Germline V gene lookup returns CDR1 SGDLS and CDR2 YYNGEE. CDR3 length equals 16 residues. Here the CDR3 DNA reads TGTGCCAGCAGCGAGCGAGGACAGGCCTATAATTCACCCCTCCACTTT. Amino acid sequence: CASSERGQAYNSPLHF.

The CDR3 sequence is CASSLEVGTSSTDTQYF. CDR3 nucleotides: TGCGCCAGCAGCTTGGAAGTGGGGACTAGCTCCACAGATACGCAGTATTTT. This chain connects TRBV5-1 to TRBJ2-3, with TRBD2 matching 9 bases. Germline CDR1 reads SGHRS; CDR2 reads YFSETQ. Trimming took 0 bases from V and 2 from J; bases not matched to a gene: 7. The length of the CDR3 is 17 residues. The variable domain in full, completed from reference TRBV5-1 and TRBJ2-3, reads KAGVTQTPRYLIKTRGQQVTLSCSPISGHRSVSWYQQTPGQGLQFLFEYFSETQRNKGNFPGRFSGRQFSNSRSEMNVSTLELGDSALYLCASSLEVGTSSTDTQYFGPGTRLTVL.

V is TRBV29-1 and J is TRBJ1-2; a possible D gene is TRBD1 (6 bases). The CDR3 is 14 residues long. CDR1 is SQVTM and CDR2 is ANQGSEA in the germline V gene. V gave up 2 bases and J gave up 7 bases, with 17 bases separating them. This CDR3 reads CSVEIGQLIGGYTF. In DNA, the CDR3 is TGCAGCGTTGAAATTGGACAGCTAATCGGTGGCTACACCTTC.

V gene TRBV29-1 combines with J gene TRBJ1-5, with 9 bases that match TRBD1. Germline V CDR1 and CDR2: SQVTM, ANQGSEA. Germline trimming cut 4 bases from V and 3 bases from J; bases unmatched to any gene: 1. CDR3 size: 13 residues. In DNA form, the CDR3 reads TGCAGCGTTGGGGACAGGGTCAATCAGCCCCAGCATTTT. This sequence encodes CSVGDRVNQPQHF.

The V and J genes are TRBV9 and TRBJ2-5, with 10 bases that match TRBD1. The CDR3 is 15 residues long. V dropped 0 bases and J dropped 5; count of bases not matched to a gene: 4. Germline CDR1 reads SGDLS; CDR2 reads YYNGEE. In DNA, the CDR3 is TGTGCCAGCAGCGTAGGACAGGGGGCTTGGGAGACCCAGTACTTC. This translates into CASSVGQGAWETQYF.

The chain links TRBV7-6 to TRBJ1-1; D not resolved. This CDR3 comprises 15 residues. Trimming removed 5 bases at V and 0 bases at J, with 13 bases between. Germline V gene lookup returns CDR1 SGHVS and CDR2 FNYEAQ. The CDR3, as DNA: TGTGCCAGCAGCCCGGGAAGGAGAGTGAACACTGAAGCTTTCTTT. It specifies CASSPGRRVNTEAFF. Using reference TRBV7-6 and TRBJ1-1 for the parts outside the CDR3, the full variable domain is GAGVSQSPRYKVTKRGQDVALRCDPISGHVSLYWYRQALGQGPEFLTYFNYEAQQDKSGLPNDRFSAERPEGSISTLTIQRTEQRDSAMYRCASSPGRRVNTEAFFGQGTRLTVV.

The chain carries TRBV29-1 and TRBJ1-2; D call uncertain. This CDR3 has 12 amino acids. The germline V and J ends were trimmed by 8 bases and 2 bases, with 12 bases remaining between them. Per the germline V gene, CDR1 is SQVTM and CDR2 is ANQGSEA. The CDR3 loop is CSLFWSNYGYTF. The CDR3 DNA is TGCAGCCTGTTTTGGTCAAACTATGGCTACACCTTC. Full variable domain (remainder filled in from reference TRBV29-1 and TRBJ1-2): SAVISQKPSRDICQRGTSLTIQCQVDSQVTMMFWYRQQPGQSLTLIATANQGSEATYESGFVIDKFPISRPNLTFSTLTVSNMSPEDSSIYLCSLFWSNYGYTFGSGTRLTVV.

The chain joins TRBV9 to TRBJ1-6; D not certain. CDR1 SGDLS and CDR2 YYNGEE come from the germline V gene. This CDR3 region has 15 residues. The germline V and J ends were trimmed by 0 bases and 5 bases, with 9 bases remaining between them. CDR3 bases: TGTGCCAGCAGCGTAGATCTAGGAAATAATTCACCCCTCCACTTT. As protein: CASSVDLGNNSPLHF. Complete variable domain (other parts from reference TRBV9 and TRBJ1-6): DSGVTQTPKHLITATGQRVTLRCSPRSGDLSVYWYQQSLDQGLQFLIQYYNGEERAKGNILERFSAQQFPDLHSELNLSSLELGDSALYFCASSVDLGNNSPLHFGNGTRLTVT.

This clone turned up a few times. The rearrangement uses TRBV7-8 and TRBJ1-3; no clear D gene. The germline V gene encodes CDR1 SGHVS and CDR2 FQNEAQ. This CDR3 contains 13 residues. The V end lost 3 bases, the J end lost 5 bases, and 8 bases lay between the germline ends. The DNA of the CDR3 is TGTGCCAGCAGCTTTGCGGGGAGAAACACCATATATTTT. Translating gives CASSFAGRNTIYF.

This chain connects TRBV29-1 to TRBJ2-3; 11 bases agree with TRBD1. CDR1 and CDR2 from the germline V gene are SQVTM and ANQGSEA. After removal of 7 bases from V and 4 bases from J, the junction contained 4 bases not matched to a gene. The CDR3 has 13 amino acids. CDR3 coding DNA: TGCAGCGCTCCGGGACAGGGGGCAGATACGCAGTATTTT. It specifies CSAPGQGADTQYF.

V is TRBV29-1 and J is TRBJ2-7; D perhaps matches TRBD2 (6 bases). Trimming removed 6 bases from V and 4 bases from J, with 25 bases in between. The germline V gene has CDR1 SQVTM and CDR2 ANQGSEA. This CDR3 is built from 16 residues. Here the CDR3 reads CSVAPRGLDPRYEQYF. The CDR3 DNA is TGCAGCGTGGCTCCTCGGGGGTTAGACCCGAGGTACGAGCAGTACTTC.

The J gene is TRBJ2-2, the V gene TRBV19, with D unclear. Germline V gene data show CDR1 as LNHDA and CDR2 as SQIVND (reference sequence). The CDR3 runs 14 residues. V dropped 6 bases and J dropped 0 bases, with 8 bases sitting between them. CDR3 coding DNA: TGTGCCAGTAGAAGGAGCCCGAACACCGGGGAGCTGTTTTTT. Protein: CASRRSPNTGELFF.

J is TRBJ2-1 and V is TRBV9; 14 bases align to TRBD2. Trimming at V came to 4 bases and at J to 9 bases, leaving 6 bases not matched to a gene. The length of the CDR3 is 15 residues. Per the germline V gene, CDR1 is SGDLS and CDR2 is YYNGEE. The CDR3 loop is CASSLTSGGAGEQFF. CDR3 bases: TGTGCCAGCAGCCTGACTAGCGGGGGGGCAGGTGAGCAGTTCTTC.

J is TRBJ2-7 and V is TRBV5-1; D tentatively fits TRBD1 or TRBD2 (5 bases each). Germline-derived CDR1 and CDR2 are SGHRS and YFSETQ. Trimming removed 4 bases at V and 0 bases at J, with 11 bases between. The CDR3 length is 14 residues. This chain's CDR3 is CASSVGRTSYEQYF. In DNA, the CDR3 is TGCGCCAGCAGCGTGGGACGGACCTCCTACGAGCAGTACTTC.

In this sample, this clone turned up once. V gene TRBV5-1 combines with J gene TRBJ1-6; D gene uncertain. The CDR3 has 18 amino acids. Trimming pared 3 bases from V and 0 bases from J, leaving 16 bases between. CDR1 is SGHRS and CDR2 is YFSETQ in the germline V gene. CDR3 residues: CASSSLPPLSSYNSPLHF. For the CDR3, the DNA is TGCGCCAGCAGCTCCCTGCCCCCGTTAAGCTCCTATAATTCACCCCTCCACTTT. Full variable domain (remainder filled in from reference TRBV5-1 and TRBJ1-6): KAGVTQTPRYLIKTRGQQVTLSCSPISGHRSVSWYQQTPGQGLQFLFEYFSETQRNKGNFPGRFSGRQFSNSRSEMNVSTLELGDSALYLCASSSLPPLSSYNSPLHFGNGTRLTVT.

The V call is TRBV10-3, the J call TRBJ2-6; the D is unclear. The germline gives CDR1 ENHRY, CDR2 SYGVKD. With 2 bases removed from V and 1 base from J, the gap between germline ends came to 12 bases. The CDR3 contains 17 residues. The CDR3 loop is CAISEALGRSGANVLTF. CDR3 DNA: TGTGCCATCAGTGAGGCACTCGGACGTTCTGGGGCCAACGTCCTGACTTTC.

V is TRBV7-2 and J is TRBJ1-5; D is unclear. Trimming took 2 bases from V and 1 from J, leaving 9 bases between them. The CDR3 length is 15 residues. Germline assignment: CDR1 SGHTA and CDR2 FQGNSA. CDR3 protein: CASSLNSESNQPQHF. CDR3 DNA: TGTGCCAGCAGCTTAAATTCGGAGAGCAATCAGCCCCAGCATTTT.

The V and J genes are TRBV5-6 and TRBJ1-2, with D unresolved. Trimming shortened V by 1 base and J by 1 base, and 11 bases separated the two germline ends. Germline V CDR1 and CDR2: SGHDT, YYEEEE. The CDR3 spans 15 residues. The CDR3 DNA reads TGTGCCAGCAGCTTGTACGGTAGTTTTAACTATGGCTACACCTTC. Its translation is CASSLYGSFNYGYTF.

This sequence joins TRBV9 and TRBJ1-4; no firm D call. CDR1 and CDR2 from the germline V gene are SGDLS and YYNGEE. This CDR3 is 12 amino acids long. The V end was cut by 4 bases, the J end by 7 bases, with 8 bases between. The CDR3 loop reads CASSLSGEKLFF. The CDR3 bases are TGTGCCAGCAGCCTATCAGGTGAAAAACTGTTTTTT.

This chain connects TRBV12-3 or TRBV12-4 to TRBJ2-1; D gene ambiguous. The CDR3 extends over 12 amino acids. Deletions cut 3 bases from V and 9 bases from J, with 9 bases between. The CDR3 reads CASSFGVGEQFF. The CDR3 DNA sequence: TGTGCCAGCAGTTTTGGAGTGGGTGAGCAGTTCTTC.